These 23 T cell receptor beta chains were sequenced from one sample in a study of T cells in Graves' hyperthyroidism and ophthalmopathy. RNA transcripts yielded amplified TCR beta CDR3 regions. The study used the HTBI primer set for a first-round RT-PCR of the TCR CDR3. Using its own MiXCR run on the multiplex PCR reads, TCRdb lists one record per CDR3 protein. Of a few hundred thousand distinct CDR3 sequences listed, roughly 14% are singletons. Sequencing used blood. The receptors shown here come from a woman younger than 35 with Graves' hyperthyroidism.

This clonotype has at least ten counts. The J gene is TRBJ2-3, the V gene TRBV25-1; tentative D call: TRBD2 (5 bases). V lost 1 base and J lost 5, with 16 bases in between. The CDR3 loop spans 16 amino acids. CDR1 and CDR2 from the germline V gene are MGHDK and SYGVNS. The CDR3 DNA follows: TGTGCCAGCAGTGAATTGGGTCTAGCTGTCGTAGATACGCAGTATTTT. Translation: CASSELGLAVVDTQYF.

This clonotype was counted ten times or more. The chain recombines TRBV28 with TRBJ2-1, with no clear D. With 6 bases removed from V and 9 bases from J, the gap between germline ends came to 12 bases. Germline V gene sequence: CDR1 MDHEN, CDR2 SYDVKM. The CDR3 sequence is 12 residues long. CDR3 in amino acids: CASRKNSGEQFF. CDR3 DNA sequence: TGTGCCAGCAGGAAAAACTCAGGTGAGCAGTTCTTC.

Many counts were recorded for this clonotype. The genes are TRBV13 and TRBJ2-3; 12 positions agree with TRBD2. The ends lost 7 bases at V and 0 bases at J; junction bases unmatched: 11. From germline, CDR1 is PRHDT and CDR2 FYEKMQ (reference sequence). The length of the CDR3 is 18 residues. The CDR3 DNA reads TGTGCCAGCAACATCAGGGCTAGCGGGAGGGCTAGCACAGATACGCAGTATTTT. Protein: CASNIRASGRASTDTQYF.

This clonotype was seen at least ten times. The chain recombines TRBV3-1 with TRBJ2-1; 7 nucleotides line up with TRBD2. The CDR3 is made up of 17 amino acids. The V gene's germline CDR1 is LGHDT and CDR2 YNNKEL (reference sequence). V trimming: 0 bases; J trimming: 0 bases; junction bases outside the gene matches: 5. CDR3 sequence: CASSQDLAGLSYNEQFF. In nucleotides, the CDR3 is TGTGCCAGCAGCCAAGATTTAGCGGGTCTCTCCTACAATGAGCAGTTCTTC.

This clonotype has a count of ten or more. V is TRBV7-9 and J is TRBJ2-7; possibly TRBD1 for D (5 bases). The germline gives CDR1 SEHNR, CDR2 FQNEAQ (reference sequence). The V end was cut by 5 bases, the J end by 6 bases, with 23 bases between. The CDR3 covers 16 residues. The CDR3 DNA reads as TGTGCCAGCAGCCCTAGAGCGTCTAGGGGCCCTCTCGAGCAGTACTTC. It specifies CASSPRASRGPLEQYF.

This clonotype was detected once. Sequence at one end of the junction differs from germline and may be a read error. The V call is TRBV7-9, the J call TRBJ1-3; D is unclear. The CDR3 sequence is 15 residues long. Germline CDR1 SEHNR, CDR2 FQNEAQ (reference sequence). The CDR3 sequence: CASSLDLIWENAIYF. CDR3 DNA: TGTGCCAGCAGCTTAGACCTGATCTGGGAAAACGCCATATATTTT.

The sample holds a few counts of this clonotype. The gene calls are TRBV27 and TRBJ2-5; 10 bases map to TRBD1. The trim removed 5 bases at V and 5 bases at J, leaving 11 bases unmatched. CDR3 length equals 16 residues. Germline lookup yields CDR1 MNHEY and CDR2 SMNVEV (reference sequence). The CDR3 bases are TGTGCCAGCAGTCCATATAGACAGGGGGCTCGGGAGACCCAGTACTTC. This encodes CASSPYRQGARETQYF.

Many counts were recorded for this clonotype. The chain links TRBV3-1 to TRBJ2-3; D is unresolved. The germline V and J ends were trimmed by 5 bases and 0 bases, with 12 bases remaining between them. The CDR3 runs 15 residues. Germline CDR1 is LGHDT and CDR2 is YNNKEL (reference sequence). CDR3 coding DNA: TGTGCCAGCAGCGCCGTGGTAACAAGCACAGATACGCAGTATTTT. Translated, it gives CASSAVVTSTDTQYF.

This clonotype was counted ten times or more. V and J are TRBV7-6 and TRBJ2-7, with D tentatively TRBD1 (5 bases). The CDR3 is made up of 13 amino acids. Germline V gene data show CDR1 as SGHVS and CDR2 as FNYEAQ. Trimming cost V 4 bases and J 3 bases, with 10 bases left between them. The CDR3 loop is CASSSYRFYEQYF. CDR3 nucleotide sequence: TGTGCCAGCAGCTCTTACAGGTTCTACGAGCAGTACTTC.

This clonotype was picked up a small number of times. The rearrangement links TRBV29-1 to TRBJ1-2, with D perhaps matching TRBD1 (5 bases). Trimming shortened V by 0 bases and J by 8 bases, and 13 bases separated the two germline ends. The CDR3 spans 13 residues. Germline V gene sequence: CDR1 SQVTM, CDR2 ANQGSEA. This chain's CDR3 is CSVEEEGMGGYTF. CDR3 nucleotide sequence: TGCAGCGTTGAAGAGGAGGGGATGGGGGGCTACACCTTC. Drawing the rest from reference TRBV29-1 and TRBJ1-2, the complete variable domain is SAVISQKPSRDICQRGTSLTIQCQVDSQVTMMFWYRQQPGQSLTLIATANQGSEATYESGFVIDKFPISRPNLTFSTLTVSNMSPEDSSIYLCSVEEEGMGGYTFGSGTRLTVV.

The chain carries TRBV5-1 and TRBJ2-7; 7 nucleotides match TRBD2. From germline, CDR1 is SGHRS and CDR2 YFSETQ. V dropped 0 bases and J dropped 2; count of bases not matched to a gene: 5. The CDR3 has 15 amino acids. The CDR3 protein is CASSLVQRGAYEQYF. The CDR3 DNA follows: TGCGCCAGCAGCTTGGTGCAGCGGGGAGCCTACGAGCAGTACTTC.

Concerning this clonotype itself: A clone one base away is much larger, so this may be a read error. The CDR3 reads CTSSVGGLDTEAFF. The CDR3 DNA reads as TGTACCAGCAGCGTAGGGGGGTTGGACACTGAAGCTTTCTTT. The chain carries TRBV5-6 and TRBJ1-1; D is perhaps TRBD1 (6 bases). This CDR3 region has 14 residues. Germline CDR1 SGHDT, CDR2 YYEEEE.

This clonotype appeared many times. The genes are TRBV6-1 and TRBJ2-2; 8 nucleotides align to TRBD1. Germline loops: CDR1 MNHNS, CDR2 SASEGT. Trimming removed 1 base from V and 5 bases from J; junction bases left unmatched: 9. The CDR3 sequence is 17 residues long. The CDR3 here is CASSEVQGGKGTGELFF. CDR3 sequence (DNA): TGTGCCAGCAGTGAAGTACAGGGGGGTAAGGGGACCGGGGAGCTGTTTTTT.

This clonotype appeared a few times. The chain's CDR3 is CSARDLTSGRAFNEQFF. The CDR3 DNA reads as TGCAGTGCTAGAGATCTGACTAGCGGGAGGGCCTTCAATGAGCAGTTCTTC. The chain joins TRBV20-1 to TRBJ2-1, with TRBD2 matching over 14 bases. The V segment lost 0 bases and the J segment 6 bases; nucleotides outside the gene matches: 7. CDR3 length: 17 amino acids. Germline V CDR1 and CDR2: DFQATT, SNEGSKA (reference sequence).

The V call is TRBV6-2 or TRBV6-3, the J call TRBJ1-3; D is uncertain. Germline CDR1 MNHEY, CDR2 SVGEGT. The CDR3 is 16 residues long. V was trimmed by 2 bases and J by 0 bases, leaving 11 bases between them. CDR3 residues: CASSYASPFSGNTIYF. CDR3 bases: TGTGCCAGCAGTTACGCGTCGCCATTCTCTGGAAACACCATATATTTT.

This chain links TRBV12-3 or TRBV12-4 with TRBJ2-3; D is ambiguous. The CDR3 totals 12 residues. V lost 6 bases to trimming and J lost 6 bases, with 10 bases between them. DNA for the CDR3: TGTGCCAGCAGCCCCGAAAGGGATACGCAGTATTTT. Amino acids: CASSPERDTQYF.

This clonotype was seen more than once but under ten times. The V and J genes are TRBV2 and TRBJ1-4, with unresolved D. Trimming pared 8 bases from V and 2 bases from J, leaving 15 bases between. This CDR3 region has 15 residues. CDR1 and CDR2 (germline): SNHLY, FYNNEI. The CDR3 is CASRAQERTNEKLFF. For the CDR3, the DNA is TGTGCCAGCCGAGCCCAGGAACGGACTAATGAAAAACTGTTTTTT. Variable domain in full (rest from reference TRBV2 and TRBJ1-4): EPEVTQTPSHQVTQMGQEVILRCVPISNHLYFYWYRQILGQKVEFLVSFYNNEISEKSEIFDDQFSVERPDGSNFTLKIRSTKLEDSAMYFCASRAQERTNEKLFFGSGTQLSVL.

This clonotype was seen more than once but under ten times. The V call is TRBV7-9, the J call TRBJ2-2, with TRBD2 matching over 7 bases. V dropped 3 bases and J dropped 6; count of bases not matched to a gene: 7. The CDR3 extends over 15 amino acids. In germline, CDR1 is SEHNR, CDR2 FQNEAQ (reference sequence). The CDR3 reads CASSFGRGVAGELFF. CDR3 nucleotide sequence: TGTGCCAGCAGCTTTGGTCGGGGGGTCGCCGGGGAGCTGTTTTTT.

This clonotype appeared many times. The chain recombines TRBV20-1 with TRBJ2-7, with 7 bases matching TRBD2. The CDR3 has 12 amino acids. Germline assignment: CDR1 DFQATT and CDR2 SNEGSKA (reference sequence). The V segment lost 5 bases and the J segment 7 bases; nucleotides outside the gene matches: 8. This chain's CDR3 is CSARRPGGEQYF. CDR3 in DNA: TGCAGTGCTCGGCGGCCCGGGGGGGAGCAGTACTTC.

The chain links TRBV6-6 to TRBJ1-4; D not resolved. Trimming took off 6 bases at V and 5 bases at J, with 10 bases between the two ends. The CDR3 contains 13 residues. The germline CDR1 and CDR2 sequences are MNHNY and SVGAGI (reference sequence). This chain's CDR3 is CASRDTGNEKLFF. The DNA of the CDR3 is TGTGCCAGCAGAGACACGGGGAATGAAAAACTGTTTTTT.

The chain uses TRBV28 and TRBJ2-3; 15 bases are a match to TRBD2. This CDR3 spans 17 amino acids. Germline V gene lookup returns CDR1 MDHEN and CDR2 SYDVKM. V dropped 3 bases and J dropped 3; count of bases not matched to a gene: 4. The CDR3 DNA sequence: TGTGCCAGCAGTTTGGGACTAGCGGGAGGTGGTACAGATACGCAGTATTTT. Translation gives CASSLGLAGGGTDTQYF.

This chain connects TRBV15 to TRBJ1-3; 7 bases agree with TRBD1. Per germline, CDR1 LNHNV and CDR2 YYDKDF (reference sequence). The J segment lost 2 bases and the V segment lost 1 base, leaving 5 bases of the junction unmatched. CDR3 length: 16 residues. The CDR3 sequence is CATSRVGTGAGNTIYF. CDR3 nucleotides: TGTGCCACCAGCAGAGTTGGCACAGGGGCTGGAAACACCATATATTTT.

This clonotype came up a few times. The chain employs TRBV18 and TRBJ2-3; TRBD2 is a possible D gene (5 bases). CDR3 length equals 14 residues. CDR1 and CDR2 from the germline V gene are KGHSH and LQKENI. V was pared by 4 bases and J by 6 bases, with 14 bases between. CDR3 loop: CASSRQERVDTQYF. The CDR3, as DNA: TGTGCCAGCTCACGGCAGGAGAGGGTGGATACGCAGTATTTT.